A selection of T cell receptor beta chains follows, all from one sample in a study of CD8 T cell repertoires and HIV-1 epitope variants. Here immunoSEQ multiplex PCR was the method, and the copy in TCRdb shows in-frame clones only, minus some. The table shows about 90,000 clones, with roughly 81% occurring only once. Specimen: uncultured baseline CD8+ T cells from peripheral blood mononuclear cells (PBMCs). The receptors derive from a male donor with HIV. Each CDR3 is given with its conserved first and last residue. D genes are given only for firm matches. Part of the rows lack a size; the others show once, few, many or a class for expanded clones.

j_gene | d_gene | v_gene | abundance | CDR3nt | CDR3aa
TRBJ2-1 | NA | TRBV9 | NA | TGTGCCAGCAGCGGCCCTAGCTTGATGTCCTACAATGAGCAGTTCTTC | CASSGPSLMSYNEQFF
TRBJ1-1 | NA | TRBV5-1 | NA | TGCGCCAGCAGCTTGGATAGGGGATGGGACACTGAAGCTTTCTTT | CASSLDRGWDTEAFF
TRBJ1-5 | NA | TRBV7-9 | few | TGTGCCAGCAGCTCGAGAGGCAATCAGCCCCAGCATTTT | CASSSRGNQPQHF
TRBJ1-1 | NA | TRBV6-5 | NA | TGTGCCAGCAGTTACTCCCTAAGGACGGGGAACACTGAAGCTTTCTTT | CASSYSLRTGNTEAFF
TRBJ2-2 | NA | TRBV19 | once | TGTGCCAGTACCGTGGGGTTAGGGTCCGGGGCCGGGGAGCTGTTTTTT | CASTVGLGSGAGELFF
TRBJ2-7 | NA | TRBV20-1 | NA | TGCAGTGCTATACCGGGGCTCGAGCAGTACTTC | CSAIPGLEQYF
TRBJ1-2 | TRBD1 | TRBV30 | NA | TGTGCCTGGAGTAAGAGCGGACAGGGGGCAAAATATGGCTACACCTTC | CAWSKSGQGAKYGYTF
TRBJ2-5 | NA | TRBV27 | NA | TGTGCCAGCAGTTTCCGGGACTCGCAAGAGACCCAGTACTTC | CASSFRDSQETQYF
TRBJ2-3 | TRBD2 | TRBV2 | few | TGTGCCAGCAGGGAAGGACTAGCGTCGGATACGCAGTATTTT | CASREGLASDTQYF
TRBJ2-3 | NA | TRBV7-9 | NA | TGTGCCAGCAGCCTAGCGGATACGCAGTATTTT | CASSLADTQYF
TRBJ2-1 | TRBD2 | TRBV7-2 | NA | TGTGCCAGCACCTGGCTTAGCGGGGGGGCCTACAATGAGCAGTTCTTC | CASTWLSGGAYNEQFF
TRBJ2-1 | NA | TRBV7-2 | NA | TGTGCCAGCAGCTTAGCGTATTCAGCTTGGGATGAGCAGTTCTTC | CASSLAYSAWDEQFF
TRBJ2-1 | TRBD2 | TRBV5-4 | NA | TGTGCCAGCAGCTTGTGGATCGCGGGAGGGCTCTACAATGAGCAGTTCTTC | CASSLWIAGGLYNEQFF
TRBJ1-1 | NA | TRBV5-1 | many | TGCGCCAGCAGCTTGGACAGGCTCAACACTGAAGCTTTCTTT | CASSLDRLNTEAFF
TRBJ2-7 | NA | TRBV2 | few | TGTGCCAGCAGTGAAGCCTACGAGCAGTACTTC | CASSEAYEQYF
TRBJ1-2 | TRBD1 | TRBV2 | NA | TGTGCCAGCCAGGGGGCTAACTATGGCTACACCTTC | CASQGANYGYTF
TRBJ2-5 | NA | TRBV15 | NA | TGTGCCACCAGCGGCAGCCAAGAGACCCAGTACTTC | CATSGSQETQYF
TRBJ2-5 | NA | TRBV7-6 | once | TGTGCCAGCAGCCCAAGGACAGCGCTAGAGACCCAGTACTTC | CASSPRTALETQYF
TRBJ1-1 | NA | TRBV28 | NA | TGTGCCAGCAGTCCCCCCTCGTGGCCGATTAACACTGAAGCTTTCTTT | CASSPPSWPINTEAFF
TRBJ2-1 | NA | TRBV7-9 | NA | TGTGCCAGCAGCGTAAGAGGACCGCGAAAAACCTACAATGAGCAGTTCTTC | CASSVRGPRKTYNEQFF
TRBJ2-1 | NA | TRBV4-3 | NA | TGCGCCAGCAGCCAAGACAGGGGCTCCTACAATGAGCAGTTCTTC | CASSQDRGSYNEQFF
TRBJ1-5 | TRBD1 | TRBV18 | few | TGTGCCAGCTCACAGGGACAGGGTAGGCAGCCCCAGCATTTT | CASSQGQGRQPQHF
TRBJ2-3 | NA | TRBV10-3 | NA | TGTGCCATCAGTGAGAACACAGATACGCAGTATTTT | CAISENTDTQYF
TRBJ2-7 | NA | TRBV5-1 | NA | TGCGCCAGCAGCTTGGTTCAGGGCCCTCCCTACGAGCAGTACTTC | CASSLVQGPPYEQYF
TRBJ2-7 | TRBD2 | TRBV7-9 | NA | TGTGCCAGCAGCCCGCGGACTAGCGGGGGTTCCTACGAGCAGTACTTC | CASSPRTSGGSYEQYF
TRBJ2-3 | TRBD2 | TRBV29-1 | NA | TGCAGCGTTGATGGAGGGCGGGAGCGCACAGATACGCAGTATTTT | CSVDGGRERTDTQYF
TRBJ1-5 | NA | TRBV12-5 | few | TGTGCTAGTGGTTTGACCCATAGCAATCAGCCCCAGCATTTT | CASGLTHSNQPQHF
TRBJ1-3 | NA | TRBV28 | NA | TGTGCCAGCAGTAGTACCATCGATGGGCCTGGAAACACCATATATTTT | CASSSTIDGPGNTIYF
TRBJ2-1 | TRBD1 | TRBV9 | NA | TGTGCCAGCAGCGCATACTCGGGACAGGGCGGCTACAATGAGCAGTTCTTC | CASSAYSGQGGYNEQFF
TRBJ2-3 | NA | TRBV7-8 | NA | TGTGCCAGCAGCCGAGGACAGCGAGATACGCAGTATTTT | CASSRGQRDTQYF
TRBJ2-7 | TRBD2 | TRBV11-2 | NA | TGTGCCAGCAGCCCTCTAGCGGGAAGGAGAGGCGAGCAGTACTTC | CASSPLAGRRGEQYF
TRBJ1-4 | TRBD1 | TRBV5-1 | NA | TGCGCCAGCAGCGAAGGGACAGGAGGCGTACGACTGTTTTTT | CASSEGTGGVRLFF
TRBJ2-3 | NA | TRBV27 | NA | TGTGCCAGCAGTCCCCTGCAGTATTTT | CASSPLQYF
TRBJ2-3 | NA | TRBV29-1 | NA | TGCAGCGTTGAAGGGGGGCGGACTAGCACAGATACGCAGTATTTT | CSVEGGRTSTDTQYF
TRBJ1-2 | NA | TRBV6-5 | NA | TGTGCCAGCGTGGGCGCTAACTATGGCTACACCTTC | CASVGANYGYTF
TRBJ2-2 | NA | TRBV5-1 | NA | TGCGCCAGCAGCTTGGCCCAGCTGACCCAAACCGGGGAGCTGTTTTTT | CASSLAQLTQTGELFF